The 5 T cell receptor beta chains below come from one sample, sequenced in a study of metastatic and nonmetastatic thyroid tumors. Through MiXCR, TCRdb re-clonotyped the PCR reads. Altogether around 18,000 clones are present, under 35% being singletons, with the ten largest covering about 13%. Among the patients, none had received any treatment before thyroid surgery. Sequencing input: tumor tissue. Every receptor here comes from a female donor with papillary thyroid cancer or a benign thyroid nodule (not recorded which). Some clones in this sample may be carry-over from other donors' samples.

This clone was counted at least ten times. J is TRBJ1-6 and V is TRBV4-3; no clear D gene. The length of the CDR3 is 12 residues. Germline CDR1 LGHNA, CDR2 YSLEER. With 3 bases removed from V and 7 bases from J, the gap between germline ends came to 4 bases. In DNA form, the CDR3 reads TGCGCCAGCAGCCACTTAAATTCACCCCTCCACTTT. Its protein is CASSHLNSPLHF.

This chain uses TRBV6-1 with TRBJ2-1, with D possibly matching TRBD2 (5 bases). The V end was cut by 5 bases, the J end by 8 bases, with 16 bases between. This CDR3 region has 14 residues. Germline V gene lookup returns CDR1 MNHNS and CDR2 SASEGT. The CDR3 region has the DNA TGTGCCAGCAGTCACGGGCCCCCGAGGGATGAGCAGTTCTTC. Amino acids: CASSHGPPRDEQFF.

As to this clone: One end of the junction varies from germline; a read error may be responsible. This sequence joins TRBV15 and TRBJ1-2; no clear D gene. Germline values: CDR1 LNHNV, CDR2 YYDKDF (reference sequence). The CDR3 spans 15 residues. The CDR3: CATSTAERWASGYTF. The CDR3 region has the DNA TGCGCCACCAGCACCGCAGAAAGGTGGGCATCTGGCTACACCTTC.

There are many counts of this clone. The rearrangement uses TRBV27 and TRBJ2-2, with 11 bases matching TRBD2. Germline assignment: CDR1 MNHEY and CDR2 SMNVEV (reference sequence). V gave up 5 bases and J gave up 6 bases; unmatched junction bases: 8. The CDR3 extends over 16 amino acids. The CDR3 sequence is CASSITSGRLAGELFF. The CDR3 DNA reads as TGTGCCAGCAGTATAACTAGCGGGAGACTCGCCGGGGAGCTGTTTTTT.

The rearrangement joins TRBV18 to TRBJ2-7, with D possibly being TRBD1 (5 bases). Germline loops: CDR1 KGHSH, CDR2 LQKENI. The V end was cut by 2 bases, the J end by 0 bases, with 14 bases between. The length of the CDR3 is 16 residues. CDR3 DNA sequence: TGTGCCAGCTCACCAAAGTCAGGGCTCAACTCCTACGAGCAGTACTTC. Amino acid sequence: CASSPKSGLNSYEQYF.